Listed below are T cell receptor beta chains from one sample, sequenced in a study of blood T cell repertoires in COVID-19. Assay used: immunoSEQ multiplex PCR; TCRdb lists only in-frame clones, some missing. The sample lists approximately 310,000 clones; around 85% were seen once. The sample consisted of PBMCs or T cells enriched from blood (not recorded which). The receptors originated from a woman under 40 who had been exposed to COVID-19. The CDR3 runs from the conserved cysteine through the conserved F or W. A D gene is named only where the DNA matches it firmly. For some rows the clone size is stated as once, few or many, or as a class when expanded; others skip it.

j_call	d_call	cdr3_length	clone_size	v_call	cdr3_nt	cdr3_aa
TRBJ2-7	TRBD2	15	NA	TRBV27	TGTGCCAGCAGTGTCACCGGGACTACCCTTTACGAGCAGTACTTC	CASSVTGTTLYEQYF
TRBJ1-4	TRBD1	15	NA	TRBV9	TGTGCCAGCAGCTCCCGACAGGGAACGGGGGAAAAACTGTTTTTT	CASSSRQGTGEKLFF
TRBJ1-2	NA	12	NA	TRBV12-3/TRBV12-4	TGTGCCAGCAGTTTCGGGGAAAATGGCTACACCTTC	CASSFGENGYTF
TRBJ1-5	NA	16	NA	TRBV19	TGTGCCAGTAGTTTTGATGGGGGGGTCAGCAATCAGCCCCAGCATTTT	CASSFDGGVSNQPQHF
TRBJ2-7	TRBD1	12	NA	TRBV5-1	TGCGCCAGCAGCCTCGGACAGGAAGCGCAGTACTTC	CASSLGQEAQYF
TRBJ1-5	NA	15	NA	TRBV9	TGTGCCAGCAGCGTAGATGCAGGGGGCAATCAGCCCCAGCATTTT	CASSVDAGGNQPQHF
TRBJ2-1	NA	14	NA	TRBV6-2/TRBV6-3	TGTGCCAGCAGTTACATGGGACACCCCAATGAGCAGTTCTTC	CASSYMGHPNEQFF
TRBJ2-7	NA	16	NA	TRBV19	TGTGCCAGTAGTCCTGGCGGGGCATCATTTATCCTAGGGCAGTACTTC	CASSPGGASFILGQYF
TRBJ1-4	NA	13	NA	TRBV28	TGTGCCAGCAGTTGGGCAGGGGAGGAAAAACTGTTTTTT	CASSWAGEEKLFF
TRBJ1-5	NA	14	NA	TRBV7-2	TGTGCCAGCAGCACGGGGGGCGGCAATCAGCCCCAGCATTTT	CASSTGGGNQPQHF
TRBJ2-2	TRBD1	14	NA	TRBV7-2	TGTGCCAGCTTGGGACAGGGGAACACCGGGGAGCTGTTTTTT	CASLGQGNTGELFF
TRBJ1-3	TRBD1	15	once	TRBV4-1	TGCGCCAGCAGCCGGGCAGGGGGCGATGGAAACACCATATATTTT	CASSRAGGDGNTIYF
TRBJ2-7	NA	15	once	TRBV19	TGTGCCAGTAGGGGGGACAAGAGCTACTCCTACGAGCAGTACTTC	CASRGDKSYSYEQYF
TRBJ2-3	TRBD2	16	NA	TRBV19	TGTGCCAGTAGTATTTCTAGCGGGGGTAGCACAGATACGCAGTATTTT	CASSISSGGSTDTQYF
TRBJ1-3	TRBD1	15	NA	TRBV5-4	TGTGCCAGCAGCTTCGCCGACAGGGCTGGAAACACCATATATTTT	CASSFADRAGNTIYF
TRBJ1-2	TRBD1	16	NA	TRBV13	TGTGCCAGCAGCTCTGGACAGGGGGCGGGAAAAAGCGGCTACACCTTC	CASSSGQGAGKSGYTF
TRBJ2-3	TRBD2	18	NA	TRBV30	TGTGCCTGGAGTGTAAAAGGCAGCGGGGGGGTGTACACAGATACGCAGTATTTT	CAWSVKGSGGVYTDTQYF
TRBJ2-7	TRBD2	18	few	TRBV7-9	TGTGCCAGCAGCGCCGCCTCTAGCGGGAGGGCCGGAAGCTACGAGCAGTACTTC	CASSAASSGRAGSYEQYF
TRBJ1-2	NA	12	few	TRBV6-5	TGTGCCAGTGGCCAGGGCCTCTATGGCTACACCTTC	CASGQGLYGYTF
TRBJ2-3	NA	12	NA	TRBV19	TGTGCCAGTAGGAGGAGCACAGATACGCAGTATTTT	CASRRSTDTQYF
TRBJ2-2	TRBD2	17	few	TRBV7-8	TGTGCCAGCAGCCCCCACGGGTGGGGGAGGGACACCGGGGAGCTGTTTTTT	CASSPHGWGRDTGELFF
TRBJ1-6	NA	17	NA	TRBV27	TGTGCCAGCAGTCGCGAAGAGTCGAGCTCCTATAATTCACCCCTCCACTTT	CASSREESSSYNSPLHF
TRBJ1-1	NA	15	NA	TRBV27	TGTGCCAGCAGTTTCCTAGGACAGATGAACACTGAAGCTTTCTTT	CASSFLGQMNTEAFF
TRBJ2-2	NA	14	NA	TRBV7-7	TGTGCTAGCAGCCGGCGGGCCAACACCGGGGAGCTGTTTTTT	CASSRRANTGELFF
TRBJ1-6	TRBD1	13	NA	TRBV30	TGTGCCTGGAGTGGTAGGGGGCTCACACCCCTCCACTTT	CAWSGRGLTPLHF
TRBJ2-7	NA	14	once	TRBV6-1	TGTGCCAGCAGTGAGGGGTGGGGGCCCTACGAGCAGTACTTC	CASSEGWGPYEQYF
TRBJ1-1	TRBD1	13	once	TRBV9	TGTGCCAGCAGCGGTGGGGGGACAGGGGTTGCTTTCTTT	CASSGGGTGVAFF
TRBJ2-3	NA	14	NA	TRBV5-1	TGCGCCAGCAGCCCCCCTCTTTCTACAGATACGCAGTATTTT	CASSPPLSTDTQYF
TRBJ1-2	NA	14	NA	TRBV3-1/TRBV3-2	TGTGCCAGCAGCCAAGCGTCAGCTAACTATGGCTACACCTTC	CASSQASANYGYTF
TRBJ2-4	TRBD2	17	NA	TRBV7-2	TGTGCCAGCAGCTTCGCCTTGAGCGGGGCAGCCAAAAACATTCAGTACTTC	CASSFALSGAAKNIQYF
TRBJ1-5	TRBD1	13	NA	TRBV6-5	TGTGCCACCGAGGGACAGCTGAATCAGCCCCAGCATTTT	CATEGQLNQPQHF
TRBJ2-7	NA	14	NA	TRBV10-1	TGCGCCAGCAGTGAGTCGCGAGCTCCTGACGAGCAGTACTTC	CASSESRAPDEQYF
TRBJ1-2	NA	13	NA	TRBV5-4	TGTGCCAGCAGCTTGAATCAGGGTGGCGGCTACACCTTC	CASSLNQGGGYTF
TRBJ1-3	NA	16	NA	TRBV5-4	TGTGCCAGCAGCTTGAATCGGGGGTACTCTGGAAACACCATATATTTT	CASSLNRGYSGNTIYF
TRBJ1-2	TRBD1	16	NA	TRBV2	TGTGCCAGCAGTGAAATCTCGGACAGGGGTCCCTATGGCTACACCTTC	CASSEISDRGPYGYTF
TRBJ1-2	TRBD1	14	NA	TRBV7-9	TGTGCCAGCAGCTTAGACAGGGGCTCGGATGGCTACACCTTC	CASSLDRGSDGYTF
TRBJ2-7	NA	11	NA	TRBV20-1	TGCAGTGCTAGAGTCGGTTACGAGCAGTACTTC	CSARVGYEQYF
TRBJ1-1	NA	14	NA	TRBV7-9	TGTGCCAGCAGCTTAAACATACTGAACACTGAAGCTTTCTTT	CASSLNILNTEAFF
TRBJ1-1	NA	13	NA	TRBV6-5	TGTGCCAGCAGTTCACAGGGACGTACTGAAGCTTTCTTT	CASSSQGRTEAFF
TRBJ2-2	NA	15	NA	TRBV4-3	TGCGCCAGCAGCCAACAAAATACAGGGACCGGGGAGCTGTTTTTT	CASSQQNTGTGELFF
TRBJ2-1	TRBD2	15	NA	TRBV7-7	TGTGCTAGCAGCTTGACCCAGGCGGGAGGCGATGAGCAGTTCTTC	CASSLTQAGGDEQFF
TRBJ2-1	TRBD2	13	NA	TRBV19	TGTGCCAGCAAGCGGGAGGGTTTCAATGAGCAGTTCTTC	CASKREGFNEQFF
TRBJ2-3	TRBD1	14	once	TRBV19	TGTGCCACCGGACAGGGGACTAGCACAGATACGCAGTATTTT	CATGQGTSTDTQYF
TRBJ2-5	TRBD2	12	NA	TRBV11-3	TGTGCCAGCAGCCGGGGAGGGGAGACCCAGTACTTC	CASSRGGETQYF
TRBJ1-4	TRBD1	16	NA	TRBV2	TGTGCCAGCAGTACCGACAGGGCCGGGGCTAATGAAAAACTGTTTTTT	CASSTDRAGANEKLFF
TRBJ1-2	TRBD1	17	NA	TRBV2	TGTGCCAGCAGACCTCTAATCCGGGACAGGGGATTTGGAGGCTACACCTTC	CASRPLIRDRGFGGYTF
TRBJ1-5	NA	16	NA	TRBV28	TGTGCCAGCAGTTTGGGGAGTTTGGGGGCTGGTCAGCCCCAGCATTTT	CASSLGSLGAGQPQHF
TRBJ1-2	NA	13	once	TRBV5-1	TGCGCCAGCAGCTCAGGGACTCACTATGGCTACACCTTC	CASSSGTHYGYTF
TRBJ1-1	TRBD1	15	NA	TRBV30	TGTGCCTGGAGTGCGCCCGACAGGGAGAACACTGAAGCTTTCTTT	CAWSAPDRENTEAFF
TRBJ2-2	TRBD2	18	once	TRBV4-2	TGTGCCAGCAGCCAAGACCGGCTAGCGGGAGGGTACACCGGGGAGCTGTTTTTT	CASSQDRLAGGYTGELFF
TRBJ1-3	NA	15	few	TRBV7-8	TGTGCCAGCAGCTTACCAAGGGGCTCTGGAAACACCATATATTTT	CASSLPRGSGNTIYF
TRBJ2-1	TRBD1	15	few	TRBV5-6	TGTGCCAGCAGCTTGGGACAGGGATACGAAAATGAGCAGTTCTTC	CASSLGQGYENEQFF
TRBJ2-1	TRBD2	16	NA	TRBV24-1	TGTGCCACCAGTGAACCCGGACTAGCGGGATACAATGAGCAGTTCTTC	CATSEPGLAGYNEQFF
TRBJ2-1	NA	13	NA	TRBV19	TGTGCCAGTAGTGAGACAACCTACAATGAGCAGTTCTTC	CASSETTYNEQFF
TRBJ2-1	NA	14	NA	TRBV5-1	TGCGCCAGTTACCGGGGAGGCCTCTACAATGAGCAGTTCTTC	CASYRGGLYNEQFF
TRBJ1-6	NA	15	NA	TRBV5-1	TGCGCCAGCAGCTTGTATCAGGGATCGAATTCACCCCTCCACTTT	CASSLYQGSNSPLHF